This record looks at one T cell receptor beta chain sequence and its context. This record belongs to a study of blood T cell repertoires in COVID-19. V shed 7 bases and J 4 bases; nucleotides not matched to a gene: 7. Germline CDR1 and CDR2: SNHLY and FYNNEI. The length of the CDR3 is 15 residues. Repertoires were generated with immunoSEQ multiplex PCR, while TCRdb's copy carries only in-frame clones and drops some. The table has 100,000 to 150,000 clones, 86% seen once; the top ten hold about an eighth. Input material: peripheral blood. This clonotype was obtained from an older woman with COVID-19, enrolled during active disease. The chain recombines TRBV2 with TRBJ1-2, with 12 nucleotides matching TRBD1. CDR3 amino acids: CASTGQGAPIYGYTF. For the CDR3, the DNA is TGTGCCAGCACGGGACAGGGGGCGCCAATCTATGGCTACACCTTC.